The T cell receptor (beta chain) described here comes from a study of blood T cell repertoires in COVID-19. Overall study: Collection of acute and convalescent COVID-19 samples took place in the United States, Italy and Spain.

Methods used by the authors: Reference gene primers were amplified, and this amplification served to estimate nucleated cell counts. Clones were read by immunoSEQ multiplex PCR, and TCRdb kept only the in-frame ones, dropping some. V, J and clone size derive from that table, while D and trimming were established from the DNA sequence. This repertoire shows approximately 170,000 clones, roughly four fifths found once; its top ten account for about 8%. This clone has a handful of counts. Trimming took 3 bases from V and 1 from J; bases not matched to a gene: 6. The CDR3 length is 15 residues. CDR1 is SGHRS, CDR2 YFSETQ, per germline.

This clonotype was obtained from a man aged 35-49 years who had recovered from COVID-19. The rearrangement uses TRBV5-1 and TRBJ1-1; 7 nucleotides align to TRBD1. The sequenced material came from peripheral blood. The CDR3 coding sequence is TGCGCCAGCAGCTATAGACAGGGAACGAACACTGAAGCTTTCTTT. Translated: CASSYRQGTNTEAFF.